A single sample is the source of the 29 T cell receptor beta chains below, sequenced in a study of hypomethylating agent response in myelodysplastic syndrome. The method was immunoSEQ multiplex PCR; TCRdb's version includes in-frame clones alone and lacks a portion of them. The data show 4,500 to 5,500 clones, with under 85% seen just once and 20% to 25% held by the top ten. Material: bone marrow, obtained before or after starting hypomethylating agent treatment for myelodysplastic syndrome (not recorded which). The receptors come from a human donor with myelodysplastic syndrome.

The sample holds a few counts of this clone. The chain employs TRBV28 and TRBJ1-5; a weak D match, TRBD1 (5 bases). Germline CDR1 reads MDHEN; CDR2 reads SYDVKM. This CDR3 has 16 residues. V shed 7 bases and J shed 1 base, with 17 bases lying between them. This CDR3 is CASTPLGAGSNQPQHF. For the CDR3, the DNA is TGTGCCAGCACCCCACTCGGGGCAGGGAGCAATCAGCCCCAGCATTTT. The full variable domain, rest sourced from reference TRBV28 and TRBJ1-5, is DVKVTQSSRYLVKRTGEKVFLECVQDMDHENMFWYRQDPGLGLRLIYFSYDVKMKEKGDIPEGYSVSREKKERFSLILESASTNQTSMYLCASTPLGAGSNQPQHFGDGTRLSIL.

The rearrangement links TRBV6-9 to TRBJ2-7; unclear D gene. V shed 5 bases and J shed 2 bases, with 13 bases lying between them. The CDR3 contains 14 residues. Germline V CDR1 and CDR2: MNHGY, SVAAGI. CDR3: CASSPRSPPYEQYF. CDR3 nucleotides: TGTGCCAGCAGTCCCAGGTCCCCTCCCTACGAGCAGTACTTC.

This clone showed up just a few times. The rearrangement links TRBV6-1 to TRBJ1-5; the match to TRBD1 covers 11 bases. V shed 4 bases, J shed 4 bases, and the junction held 0 bases outside the gene matches. This CDR3 contains 14 residues. Germline CDR1 is MNHNS and CDR2 is SASEGT. CDR3 DNA sequence: TGTGCCAGCAGTGGGGACAGGGGGAATCAGCCCCAGCATTTT. This codes for CASSGDRGNQPQHF.

The chain combines TRBV9 with TRBJ1-1; D uncertain. Germline loops: CDR1 SGDLS, CDR2 YYNGEE. The CDR3 spans 14 residues. V lost 10 bases, J lost 0 bases, and 16 bases lay in between. In nucleotides, the CDR3 is TGTGCCTCGAATGCGGACGGGCTGAACACTGAAGCTTTCTTT. Encoded protein: CASNADGLNTEAFF. Looking up the rest from reference TRBV9 and TRBJ1-1 gives the full variable domain: DSGVTQTPKHLITATGQRVTLRCSPRSGDLSVYWYQQSLDQGLQFLIQYYNGEERAKGNILERFSAQQFPDLHSELNLSSLELGDSALYFCASNADGLNTEAFFGQGTRLTVV.

The chain has TRBV6-5 and TRBJ2-2; 9 bases fit TRBD2. CDR1 is MNHEY and CDR2 is SVGAGI in the germline V gene. Losses at the gene ends were 4 bases for V and 7 bases for J; bases not matched to a gene: 10. The CDR3 contains 16 residues. As DNA, the CDR3 is TGTGCCAGCAGTTCCTCCCCAGCGGGAGGACACGGGGAGCTGTTTTTT. This encodes CASSSSPAGGHGELFF.

The chain links TRBV7-2 to TRBJ2-1; TRBD2 aligns across 7 bases. The CDR3 runs to 14 residues. The junction had 4 bases not matched to a gene; V was cut back by 1 base and J by 7 bases. Germline CDR1 is SGHTA and CDR2 is FQGNSA. CDR3 sequence: CASSLGLAGNEQFF. CDR3 coding DNA: TGTGCCAGCAGCTTAGGACTAGCTGGTAATGAGCAGTTCTTC.

The J gene is TRBJ2-5, the V gene TRBV10-1; 7 bases are a match to TRBD1. This CDR3 has 14 residues. Per the germline V gene, CDR1 is WNHNN and CDR2 is SYGVQD (reference sequence). V was clipped by 3 bases and J by 5 bases; unmatched bases: 6. CDR3 protein: CASSDHRGWETQYF. The DNA for the CDR3 is TGCGCCAGCAGTGACCACAGGGGATGGGAGACCCAGTACTTC.

The rearrangement links TRBV5-6 to TRBJ2-7; 12 nucleotides agree with TRBD1. Per the germline V gene, CDR1 is SGHDT and CDR2 is YYEEEE. The CDR3 extends over 14 amino acids. V shed 5 bases and J 6 bases; nucleotides not matched to a gene: 6. CDR3 sequence: CASRLGQGAGEQYF. CDR3 nucleotides: TGTGCCAGCAGGCTGGGACAGGGGGCGGGCGAGCAGTACTTC. Looking up the rest from reference TRBV5-6 and TRBJ2-7 gives the full variable domain: DAGVTQSPTHLIKTRGQQVTLRCSPKSGHDTVSWYQQALGQGPQFIFQYYEEEERQRGNFPDRFSGHQFPNYSSELNVNALLLGDSALYLCASRLGQGAGEQYFGPGTRLTVT.

This rearrangement joins TRBV7-9 to TRBJ2-2; D is perhaps TRBD1 or TRBD2 (6 bases each). Germline loops: CDR1 SEHNR, CDR2 FQNEAQ (reference sequence). Trimming pared 1 base from V and 4 bases from J, leaving 13 bases between. The CDR3 length is 16 residues. As DNA, the CDR3 is TGTGCCAGCAGCTTAGTGGGGGGCCCTAGCACCGGGGAGCTGTTTTTT. Translated, it gives CASSLVGGPSTGELFF.

This chain joins TRBV5-5 and TRBJ2-2; TRBD1 is a possible D gene (6 bases). There are 13 residues in the CDR3. Germline values: CDR1 SGHKS, CDR2 YYEKEE (reference sequence). V lost 4 bases to trimming and J lost 7 bases, with 11 bases between them. In DNA, the CDR3 is TGTGCCAGCAGCGCAGGGGTAATCGGGGAGCTGTTTTTT. Translated: CASSAGVIGELFF.

This clone has more than one count but fewer than ten. The gene calls are TRBV28 and TRBJ2-7; no definite D call. CDR3 length equals 12 residues. The V gene's germline CDR1 is MDHEN and CDR2 SYDVKM. V lost 3 bases and J lost 7, with 10 bases in between. CDR3: CASSLSDREQYF. CDR3 bases: TGTGCCAGCAGTTTGTCGGATCGAGAGCAGTACTTC. Full variable domain (rest looked up from reference TRBV28 and TRBJ2-7): DVKVTQSSRYLVKRTGEKVFLECVQDMDHENMFWYRQDPGLGLRLIYFSYDVKMKEKGDIPEGYSVSREKKERFSLILESASTNQTSMYLCASSLSDREQYFGPGTRLTVT.

V is TRBV28 and J is TRBJ1-3; TRBD1 aligns across 8 bases. CDR1 is MDHEN and CDR2 is SYDVKM in the germline V gene. Germline trimming cut 6 bases from V and 0 bases from J; bases unmatched to any gene: 16. The CDR3 is 19 residues long. CDR3 region: CASSHSPRGTGTSGNTIYF. The CDR3 region has the DNA TGTGCCAGCAGCCACTCCCCTAGGGGGACAGGCACCTCTGGAAACACCATATATTTT. Full variable domain (missing parts from reference TRBV28 and TRBJ1-3): DVKVTQSSRYLVKRTGEKVFLECVQDMDHENMFWYRQDPGLGLRLIYFSYDVKMKEKGDIPEGYSVSREKKERFSLILESASTNQTSMYLCASSHSPRGTGTSGNTIYFGEGSWLTVV.

The chain has TRBV10-3 and TRBJ2-2; 13 nucleotides line up with TRBD2. The CDR3 has 15 amino acids. V lost 6 bases and J lost 5; bases outside the gene matches: 3. The germline CDR1 and CDR2 sequences are ENHRY and SYGVKD. For the CDR3, the DNA is TGTGCCATCAGCCCGGGACTAGCGGGGACCGGGGAGCTGTTTTTT. This codes for CAISPGLAGTGELFF.

This clone was detected only a few times. CDR3 residues: CASSIQDYSNQPQHF. The DNA for the CDR3 is TGTGCCAGCAGCATCCAGGACTATAGCAATCAGCCCCAGCATTTT. This chain connects TRBV2 to TRBJ1-5; no clear D. Germline V lookup: CDR1 SNHLY, CDR2 FYNNEI. CDR3 length equals 15 residues. Trimming left V 6 bases short and J 0 bases short, with 12 bases between.

The rearrangement uses TRBV2 and TRBJ1-6; maybe TRBD1 (6 bases). CDR1 and CDR2 (germline): SNHLY, FYNNEI. Trimming took 5 bases from V and 13 from J, leaving 15 bases between them. This CDR3 contains 13 residues. CDR3 residues: CASSPTGPGPLHF. For the CDR3, the DNA is TGTGCCAGCAGTCCCACAGGGCCGGGGCCCCTCCACTTT.

The V call is TRBV19, the J call TRBJ2-3; 7 bases are a match to TRBD2. Trimming at V came to 4 bases and at J to 2 bases, leaving 9 bases not matched to a gene. Germline-derived CDR1 and CDR2 are LNHDA and SQIVND (reference sequence). This CDR3 comprises 16 residues. The CDR3 DNA sequence: TGTGCCAGTAGTACCTACCCGGGACTAATCACAGATACGCAGTATTTT. Amino acid sequence: CASSTYPGLITDTQYF.

This chain connects TRBV9 to TRBJ2-5, with 7 positions matching TRBD2. The trim removed 3 bases at V and 4 bases at J, leaving 6 bases unmatched. CDR1 and CDR2 from the germline V gene are SGDLS and YYNGEE. CDR3 length: 14 amino acids. CDR3 bases: TGTGCCAGCAGCGCCCTTTCTAGCGGAGAGACCCAGTACTTC. Its protein is CASSALSSGETQYF.

The V and J genes are TRBV9 and TRBJ1-5; 9 bases fit TRBD1. CDR3 length: 18 amino acids. With 2 bases clipped from V and 1 base from J, the junction kept 10 bases outside the gene matches. Germline V gives CDR1 SGDLS, CDR2 YYNGEE. The CDR3 protein is CASSVRIQGAMSNQPQHF. The CDR3 DNA reads as TGTGCCAGCAGCGTTAGAATACAGGGGGCAATGAGCAATCAGCCCCAGCATTTT.

The rearrangement uses TRBV27 and TRBJ2-6; possible D gene TRBD2, 7 bases. The ends were cut back, 6 bases at V and 4 bases at J, with 16 bases in the middle. Germline loops: CDR1 MNHEY, CDR2 SMNVEV (reference sequence). There are 16 residues in the CDR3. The CDR3 DNA reads TGTGCCAGCAGCACGGGACACGGGAGGGGGGCCAACGTCCTGACTTTC. It is translated as CASSTGHGRGANVLTF. Filled out from reference TRBV27 and TRBJ2-6, the complete variable domain reads EAQVTQNPRYLITVTGKKLTVTCSQNMNHEYMSWYRQDPGLGLRQIYYSMNVEVTDKGDVPEGYKVSRKEKRNFPLILESPSPNQTSLYFCASSTGHGRGANVLTFGAGSRLTVL.

The chain uses TRBV7-2 and TRBJ2-7; TRBD1 is a possible D gene (6 bases). The CDR3 loop spans 13 amino acids. Germline V gene data show CDR1 as SGHTA and CDR2 as FQGNSA. With 1 base removed from V and 5 bases from J, the gap between germline ends came to 9 bases. The CDR3 DNA is TGTGCCAGCAGCTTAGAACAGGGCGACGAGCAGTACTTC. This encodes CASSLEQGDEQYF.

The CDR3 spells CASSPQLAGGLGDTQYF. CDR3 coding DNA: TGCGCCAGCAGCCCACAACTAGCGGGAGGGCTAGGGGATACGCAGTATTTT. The genes are TRBV5-1 and TRBJ2-3; 13 positions match TRBD2. This CDR3 is 17 amino acids long. Germline CDR1 and CDR2: SGHRS and YFSETQ. V dropped 4 bases and J dropped 6; count of bases not matched to a gene: 11.

The chain is built from TRBV29-1 and TRBJ2-5; D might be TRBD2 (5 bases). Germline CDR1 reads SQVTM; CDR2 reads ANQGSEA. The ends were cut back, 4 bases at V and 4 bases at J, with 10 bases in the middle. CDR3 length: 12 amino acids. This chain's CDR3 is CSVGPEGETQYF. The CDR3 region has the DNA TGCAGCGTTGGCCCAGAGGGAGAGACCCAGTACTTC.

This clone has only a few counts. The V call is TRBV27, the J call TRBJ2-2, with D possibly being TRBD1 (6 bases). CDR1 is MNHEY, CDR2 SMNVEV, per germline (reference sequence). The length of the CDR3 is 17 residues. V was shortened by 0 bases and J by 6 bases, with 17 bases between the two germline ends. CDR3 amino acids: CASSLSIARGSAGELFF. Here the CDR3 DNA reads TGTGCCAGCAGTTTATCGATTGCTAGGGGGAGCGCCGGGGAGCTGTTTTTT.

The chain employs TRBV7-2 and TRBJ2-2; D is ambiguous. Trimming left V 2 bases short and J 5 bases short, with 18 bases between. CDR1 SGHTA and CDR2 FQGNSA come from the germline V gene. The CDR3 is made up of 17 amino acids. The DNA for the CDR3 is TGTGCCAGCAGCTTAAATAGTTGGGGTAGAGGTACCGGGGAGCTGTTTTTT. Translation gives CASSLNSWGRGTGELFF.

This clone was seen only a few times. The chain's CDR3 is CASSLPGQSNQPQHF. CDR3 nucleotides: TGTGCCAGCAGCCTACCCGGACAGAGCAATCAGCCCCAGCATTTT. The chain couples TRBV6-6 to TRBJ1-5; possibly TRBD1 for D (6 bases). The germline CDR1 and CDR2 sequences are MNHNY and SVGAGI (reference sequence). V lost 6 bases to trimming and J lost 1 base, with 13 bases between them. This CDR3 has 15 residues.

V is TRBV11-2 and J is TRBJ2-3; D is undetermined. Germline V CDR1 and CDR2: SGHAT, FQNNGV. V lost 0 bases to trimming and J lost 0 bases, with 7 bases between them. The CDR3 extends over 15 amino acids. CDR3 protein: CASSLDPDSTDTQYF. Written as DNA, the CDR3 is TGTGCCAGCAGCTTAGATCCGGACAGCACAGATACGCAGTATTTT.

This chain joins TRBV30 and TRBJ2-7, with TRBD2 matching over 7 bases. With 1 base clipped from V and 5 bases from J, the junction kept 2 bases outside the gene matches. CDR3 length equals 12 residues. Germline values: CDR1 GTSNPN, CDR2 SVGIG (reference sequence). DNA for the CDR3: TGTGCCTGGAGTGGAAGCGGGGACGAGCAGTACTTC. Protein product: CAWSGSGDEQYF.

V gene TRBV28 combines with J gene TRBJ2-3, with 11 nucleotides matching TRBD2. This CDR3 contains 14 residues. Trimming took 11 bases from V and 1 from J; bases not matched to a gene: 5. Germline CDR1 and CDR2: MDHEN and SYDVKM. This chain's CDR3 is CAGGTSGRTDTQYF. The CDR3 bases are TGTGCCGGCGGGACTAGCGGTCGCACAGATACGCAGTATTTT.

The chain has TRBV6-5 and TRBJ2-5, with a tentative D call TRBD2 (6 bases). The germline V gene has CDR1 MNHEY and CDR2 SVGAGI. The CDR3 runs to 15 residues. The ends were cut back, 1 base at V and 2 bases at J, with 11 bases in the middle. In DNA, the CDR3 is TGTGCCAGCAGTTACTTGTCTAGCGAACAAGAGACCCAGTACTTC. Amino acid sequence: CASSYLSSEQETQYF.